Each of the 27 T cell receptor beta chains below was sequenced from the same sample in a study of CD8 T cells in ankylosing spondylitis. Notes on the study in general: There was a TCR beta motif, made of several highly homologous variants, that appeared characteristic of ankylosing spondylitis blood.

These receptors are not linked to any known antigen. TCRdb re-called the 5' RACE reads through MiXCR, storing one row per CDR3 protein. Here the sample spans around 450,000 distinct CDR3 sequences, roughly 27% being singletons. The sequenced material came from blood, either unsorted or a sorted T cell fraction (not recorded which). Receptors were obtained from a male donor with ankylosing spondylitis.

This clonotype was seen a handful of times. The chain combines TRBV5-1 with TRBJ2-1, with 8 bases aligning to TRBD2. The germline V gene has CDR1 SGHRS and CDR2 YFSETQ. The CDR3 runs 14 residues. J was trimmed by 7 bases and V by 4 bases; bases with no gene match: 7. CDR3 DNA: TGCGCCAGCAGCCTAGGAATAGCGGGAAATGAGCAGTTCTTC. This gives the protein CASSLGIAGNEQFF.

The chain joins TRBV12-3 or TRBV12-4 to TRBJ2-1, with 10 bases identical to TRBD2. Germline trimming cut 3 bases from V and 4 bases from J; bases unmatched to any gene: 6. This CDR3 contains 16 residues. CDR3 nucleotide sequence: TGTGCCAGCAGTTTTCTAAGGACTAGCGGATACAATGAGCAGTTCTTC. This codes for CASSFLRTSGYNEQFF.

The V and J genes are TRBV5-1 and TRBJ2-2; no firm D call. V lost 4 bases and J 2 bases, leaving 18 bases between the germline ends. CDR3 length equals 17 residues. Germline V gene sequence: CDR1 SGHRS, CDR2 YFSETQ. CDR3 coding DNA: TGCGCCAGCAGCACCCAAATCATGTGGGGAAACACCGGGGAGCTGTTTTTT. This codes for CASSTQIMWGNTGELFF. Full variable domain (missing parts from reference TRBV5-1 and TRBJ2-2): KAGVTQTPRYLIKTRGQQVTLSCSPISGHRSVSWYQQTPGQGLQFLFEYFSETQRNKGNFPGRFSGRQFSNSRSEMNVSTLELGDSALYLCASSTQIMWGNTGELFFGEGSRLTVL.

The rearrangement joins TRBV20-1 to TRBJ1-5; tentatively, D is TRBD1 (5 bases). V was clipped by 0 bases and J by 5 bases, with 17 bases between them. Germline CDR1 reads DFQATT; CDR2 reads SNEGSKA (reference sequence). The CDR3 covers 16 residues. The CDR3 DNA sequence: TGCAGTGCTAGAGATTTTAAGCAGGGATGGGATCAGCCCCAGCATTTT. This sequence encodes CSARDFKQGWDQPQHF.

The chain carries TRBV12-3 or TRBV12-4 and TRBJ2-2, with D possibly being TRBD1 (6 bases). V was trimmed by 5 bases and J by 0 bases, leaving 13 bases between them. The CDR3 contains 16 residues. CDR3 amino acids: CASSLSGTPNTGELFF. The CDR3 nucleotides are TGTGCCAGCAGTCTTTCAGGGACACCGAACACCGGGGAGCTGTTTTTT.

This rearrangement joins TRBV6-2 or TRBV6-3 to TRBJ1-6; the D gene is possibly TRBD1 (5 bases). Germline lookup yields CDR1 MNHEY and CDR2 SVGEGT. This CDR3 has 17 amino acids. Trimming stripped 7 bases from V and 7 bases from J, with 23 bases between. CDR3 in amino acids: CASNRIREGITNSPLHF. The DNA of the CDR3 is TGTGCCAGCAATCGCATCAGGGAGGGCATCACAAATTCACCCCTCCACTTT.

This CDR3 reads CASRGTTGNGYTF. The DNA of the CDR3 is TGTGCCAGCAGGGGAACAACAGGCAATGGCTACACCTTC. The rearrangement uses TRBV7-9 and TRBJ1-2, with D perhaps TRBD1 (5 bases). The CDR3 runs to 13 residues. Looked up from germline, CDR1 is SEHNR and CDR2 is FQNEAQ (reference sequence). Between the trimmed V and J ends, which lost 6 bases and 6 bases, there was a span of 14 bases.

The chain couples TRBV6-1 to TRBJ2-7, with D possibly TRBD1 on 6 matching bases. The germline gives CDR1 MNHNS, CDR2 SASEGT. The CDR3 runs to 14 residues. Trimming shortened V by 4 bases and J by 6 bases, and 16 bases separated the two germline ends. DNA for the CDR3: TGTGCCAGCAGTGGCCCGGGACACCCATCCGAGCAGTACTTC. Translating it yields CASSGPGHPSEQYF.

This clonotype was picked up a small number of times. This rearrangement joins TRBV2 to TRBJ1-1, with D tentatively TRBD1 (6 bases). The V gene lost 7 bases and the J gene lost 1 base, with 10 bases spanning the gap. The CDR3 loop spans 13 amino acids. Looked up from germline, CDR1 is SNHLY and CDR2 is FYNNEI. CDR3 sequence: CASTGAENTEAFF. Written as DNA, the CDR3 is TGTGCCAGCACGGGGGCGGAGAACACTGAAGCTTTCTTT.

The V gene is TRBV9, the J gene TRBJ2-1, with 11 bases lining up with TRBD2. CDR1 SGDLS and CDR2 YYNGEE come from the germline V gene. The CDR3 runs 15 residues. The V and J ends lost 1 base and 6 bases, in that order; junction bases with no gene match: 3. DNA of the CDR3: TGTGCCAGCAGCGTAATAGCGGGAGGGGGCAATGAGCAGTTCTTC. Amino acids: CASSVIAGGGNEQFF.

This clonotype has more than one count but fewer than ten. The gene calls are TRBV20-1 and TRBJ2-3; 9 nucleotides agree with TRBD2. V shed 3 bases, J shed 2 bases, and the junction held 6 bases outside the gene matches. In germline, CDR1 is DFQATT, CDR2 SNEGSKA (reference sequence). This CDR3 spans 15 amino acids. The CDR3 sequence is CSARSASGNTDTQYF. CDR3 coding DNA: TGCAGTGCTAGGTCGGCTAGCGGGAACACAGATACGCAGTATTTT.

The sample holds a few counts of this clonotype. The CDR3 region is CASSLRLDSEQYF. CDR3 nucleotide sequence: TGTGCCAGCAGCCTCAGACTAGATAGCGAGCAGTACTTC. This rearrangement joins TRBV5-4 to TRBJ2-7; D may be TRBD2 (6 bases). The CDR3 has 13 amino acids. The germline CDR1 and CDR2 sequences are SGHNT and YYREEE (reference sequence). The germline V and J ends were trimmed by 4 bases and 6 bases, with 14 bases remaining between them.

V is TRBV3-1 and J is TRBJ1-1; tentatively, D is TRBD1 (5 bases). Germline CDR1 LGHDT, CDR2 YNNKEL (reference sequence). The V and J ends lost 2 bases and 3 bases respectively, with 13 bases between them. CDR3 length: 15 amino acids. This chain's CDR3 is CASSQSGLKDTEAFF. The CDR3 bases are TGTGCCAGCAGCCAATCGGGACTAAAGGACACTGAAGCTTTCTTT.

The genes are TRBV20-1 and TRBJ2-3; TRBD2 aligns across 8 bases. Germline V gene lookup returns CDR1 DFQATT and CDR2 SNEGSKA (reference sequence). The CDR3 consists of 17 residues. Trimming at V came to 0 bases and at J to 1 base, leaving 9 bases not matched to a gene. The CDR3 nucleotides read TGCAGTGCTAGAGATTTTGGCGGGAGGAGGGGCACAGATACGCAGTATTTT. It encodes CSARDFGGRRGTDTQYF.

This clonotype was seen only a few times. The genes are TRBV18 and TRBJ1-3; no clear D. Germline assignment: CDR1 KGHSH and CDR2 LQKENI. V lost 2 bases to trimming and J lost 1 base, with 6 bases between them. The CDR3 consists of 14 residues. CDR3: CASSPKDSGNTIYF. CDR3 bases: TGTGCCAGCTCACCAAAGGATTCTGGAAACACCATATATTTT.

The rearrangement joins TRBV5-1 to TRBJ2-1, with D perhaps assigned TRBD1 or TRBD2 (5 bases each). The CDR3 runs to 15 residues. Germline V CDR1 and CDR2: SGHRS, YFSETQ. Trimming took 6 bases from V and 5 from J, leaving 18 bases between them. CDR3 nucleotide sequence: TGCGCCAGCACCCCCATAGGGACGATGAACAATGAGCAGTTCTTC. This encodes CASTPIGTMNNEQFF.

The J gene is TRBJ2-3, the V gene TRBV21-1. TRBV21-1 is a listed pseudogene. CDR3 length equals 15 residues. DNA for the CDR3: TGTGCCAGCAGCGAACTCCAACGGGTCACAGATACGCAGTATTTT. This translates into CASSELQRVTDTQYF.

This chain joins TRBV10-1 and TRBJ2-5; D not certain. Germline assignment: CDR1 WNHNN and CDR2 SYGVQD (reference sequence). The V end lost 4 bases, the J end lost 4 bases, and 13 bases lay between the germline ends. This CDR3 region has 14 residues. The CDR3 sequence: CASSAEDFAETQYF. The CDR3 nucleotides are TGCGCCAGCAGTGCCGAAGATTTCGCAGAGACCCAGTACTTC.

The chain carries TRBV10-1 and TRBJ2-4, with 11 bases that match TRBD1. Germline CDR1 and CDR2: WNHNN and SYGVQD (reference sequence). CDR3 size: 14 residues. J lost 9 bases, V lost 5 bases, and 6 bases had no gene match. The CDR3 loop reads CASSPGTGGSIQYF. CDR3 nucleotide sequence: TGCGCCAGCAGTCCAGGGACAGGGGGATCCATTCAGTACTTC.

This clonotype was recorded many times. The rearrangement links TRBV5-1 to TRBJ2-6, with 11 positions matching TRBD1. The CDR3 has 16 amino acids. Germline values: CDR1 SGHRS, CDR2 YFSETQ. V dropped 5 bases and J dropped 7; count of bases not matched to a gene: 8. DNA for the CDR3: TGCGCCAGCAGACCCCAAGGGACAGGGGGAGCCAACGTCCTGACTTTC. Amino acids: CASRPQGTGGANVLTF.

The rearrangement uses TRBV29-1 and TRBJ2-5; TRBD2 is a possible D gene (7 bases). V lost 4 bases and J 1 base, leaving 13 bases between the germline ends. There are 14 residues in the CDR3. Germline V lookup: CDR1 SQVTM, CDR2 ANQGSEA. The DNA of the CDR3 is TGCAGCGTTGGGGGGGGCGGTAGCCAAGAGACCCAGTACTTC. This encodes CSVGGGGSQETQYF. Together with reference TRBV29-1 and TRBJ2-5, the CDR3 gives the full variable domain: SAVISQKPSRDICQRGTSLTIQCQVDSQVTMMFWYRQQPGQSLTLIATANQGSEATYESGFVIDKFPISRPNLTFSTLTVSNMSPEDSSIYLCSVGGGGSQETQYFGPGTRLLVL.

This clonotype was observed a handful of times. The CDR3 DNA is TGCGCCAGCAGCCAAGGTTTTCCGGCTAACTATGGCTACACCTTC. Protein product: CASSQGFPANYGYTF. The V call is TRBV4-1, the J call TRBJ1-2; D is undetermined. The CDR3 loop spans 15 amino acids. Germline values: CDR1 MGHRA, CDR2 YSYEKL. Trimming removed 1 base from V and 0 bases from J, with 9 bases in between.

In DNA form, the CDR3 reads TGCAGTGGGCGGGGTGGGGGGCCGAATTCACCCCTCCACTTT. As protein: CSGRGGGPNSPLHF. The V gene is TRBV20-1, the J gene TRBJ1-6; possible D gene TRBD1, 6 bases. The V and J ends lost 7 bases and 7 bases respectively, with 17 bases between them. This CDR3 has 14 residues. Germline V CDR1 and CDR2: DFQATT, SNEGSKA (reference sequence).

This clonotype came up a few times. J is TRBJ1-6 and V is TRBV2; 7 positions agree with TRBD1. The length of the CDR3 is 15 residues. V dropped 4 bases and J dropped 7; count of bases not matched to a gene: 7. Germline assignment: CDR1 SNHLY and CDR2 FYNNEI. As DNA, the CDR3 is TGTGCCAGCAGTGCAGACAGGGTGGGGAATTCACCCCTCCACTTT. This translates into CASSADRVGNSPLHF.

The rearrangement uses TRBV12-3 or TRBV12-4 and TRBJ2-5; TRBD2 might be the D (5 bases). V dropped 2 bases and J dropped 0 bases, with 13 bases sitting between them. There are 16 residues in the CDR3. The CDR3 region is CASSLRVRTYQETQYF. The CDR3 DNA follows: TGTGCCAGCAGTTTAAGGGTCAGGACTTACCAAGAGACCCAGTACTTC.

This clonotype showed up just once. This rearrangement joins TRBV29-1 to TRBJ2-1; 8 bases align to TRBD2. In germline, CDR1 is SQVTM, CDR2 ANQGSEA. With 2 bases clipped from V and 2 bases from J, the junction kept 8 bases outside the gene matches. The CDR3 spans 16 residues. The CDR3 here is CSVEPGGGETYNEQFF. Written as DNA, the CDR3 is TGCAGCGTTGAACCGGGAGGGGGTGAGACCTACAATGAGCAGTTCTTC.

This clonotype was counted a few times. This sequence joins TRBV5-6 and TRBJ1-1; D is undetermined. This CDR3 has 16 residues. Germline lookup yields CDR1 SGHDT and CDR2 YYEEEE. V lost 0 bases and J 6 bases, leaving 18 bases between the germline ends. CDR3 residues: CASSLDGRHGPAEAFF. For the CDR3, the DNA is TGTGCCAGCAGCTTGGACGGCCGGCACGGACCCGCTGAAGCTTTCTTT.